This TCR beta chain was recovered during a study of radiotherapy plus CTLA-4 blockade in lung cancer (dated by TCRdb to 2016 to 2018). Describing the broader study: Among the enrolled patients, approximately 18% had an objective response, and less than 40% reached disease control.

Focal radiation therapy combined with CTLA-4 blockade (ipilimumab) was tested in patients with chemo-refractory metastatic non-small-cell lung cancer. Overall results and qualifications from the work: TCR clones derived from tumors expanded in peripheral blood after treatment with radiotherapy and ipilimumab. Increased serum interferon-beta after radiation, together with early dynamic changes in blood T cell clones, were reported to be the strongest predictors of response.

Trimming takes 1 base from V and 3 bases from J, and the germline ends sit 11 bases apart. The CDR3 sequence holds 15 residues, the cysteine and phenylalanine included. Just CDR3 DNA is preserved here, 45 bases in frame from base 1. As encoded in the germline V gene (reference sequence), CDR1 is LNHNV while CDR2 is YYDKDF. Library preparation used the immunoSEQ multiplex PCR assay. TCRdb took over this immuneACCESS table, retaining in-frame rearrangements with V and J assigned. Such tables are incomplete; in checked studies, under half of the missing clones stem from an unresolved V gene, and the remainder is unexplained. Present in this sample are about 86,000 clones, around 86% of which were seen just once. The top ten hold more than 0.65% of the sample. With regard to this clone: The antigen it binds to is not known. No base quality information exists; no much larger clone differs at one position.

The receptor was isolated from a human donor with non-small cell lung cancer who had stable disease on radiotherapy plus ipilimumab. The receptor chain draws on TRBV15 and TRBJ2-3, with TRBD1 perhaps the D gene, on 5 matching bases. The source was peripheral blood, collected from a patient treated with radiotherapy plus ipilimumab. The nucleotide sequence reads as follows: TGTGCCACCAGCAGAGGCGGCCAGGGAACAGATACGCAGTATTTT. Its translation reads: CATSRGGQGTDTQYF.